The present entry profiles one T cell receptor (beta chain) with its context. The antigen remains undetermined. The data are from a study of shared clonotypes between healthy human individuals. Over several immunoSEQ plates, each subset's genomic DNA was distributed in even portions. Clones were sequenced by immunoSEQ multiplex PCR, and TCRdb holds only the in-frame ones, with some missing. The sample carries approximately 980,000 clones, around three quarters recorded once. The donors, healthy adults who were HIV-negative, had experienced no recent acute infections or vaccinations. Naive CD4+ cells were CD45RA-selected; the remaining cells were memory. Points from the study as a whole: The low donor count limited represented genetic and exposure-history diversity.

Germline CDR1 SEHNR, CDR2 FQNEAQ (reference sequence). V lost 2 bases and J 2 bases, leaving 10 bases between the germline ends. The CDR3 sequence is 15 residues long. The V and J genes are TRBV7-9 and TRBJ1-5; the D gene is possibly TRBD1 (5 bases). The material sequenced was memory CD4+ T cells sorted from blood. As to subset: CD45RA-negative fraction. This receptor was identified in a man in his late teens or twenties in good health. The CDR3 coding sequence is TGTGCCAGCAGCTTACAGGGTATGGGCAATCAGCCCCAGCATTTT. It yields the protein CASSLQGMGNQPQHF.